The 20 T cell receptor beta chains reported below all come from one sample, sequenced in a study of T cell changes during pregnancy in multiple sclerosis (dated by TCRdb to the late 2010s). The library was generated by the immunoSEQ multiplex PCR assay. TCRdb provides this immuneACCESS table in a form limited to in-frame rearrangements. Some clones are lacking; in checked studies, under half of them reflect an unresolved V gene, and why the rest are absent is not known. The sample data list 100,000 to 150,000 clones, and around 93% of these were observed just once. 6.2% of the sample belongs to the ten largest clones. Source: peripheral blood, taken before pregnancy. The source is a female donor with multiple sclerosis, enrolled in a pregnancy study.

This clone appeared a single time. The V call is TRBV28, the J call TRBJ2-5; D may be TRBD2 (6 bases). V gave up 3 bases and J gave up 0 bases, with 14 bases separating them. Germline V CDR1 and CDR2: MDHEN, SYDVKM. The CDR3 sequence is 16 residues long. CDR3 region: CASSLGVAVDQETQYF. CDR3 nucleotides: TGTGCCAGCAGTTTGGGAGTAGCGGTCGACCAAGAGACCCAGTACTTC.

The chain is built from TRBV28 and TRBJ2-5; TRBD1 matches 7 bases. V shed 7 bases and J 5 bases; nucleotides not matched to a gene: 7. This CDR3 is 13 amino acids long. Germline CDR1 and CDR2: MDHEN and SYDVKM. The CDR3 DNA is TGTGCCAGCACCGGGCCCAGGGGGGAGACCCAGTACTTC. Translation gives CASTGPRGETQYF.

The chain couples TRBV19 to TRBJ1-5; D is unclear. This CDR3 contains 15 residues. The germline V gene has CDR1 LNHDA and CDR2 SQIVND (reference sequence). V gave up 1 base and J gave up 6 bases, with 13 bases separating them. CDR3 nucleotides: TGTGCCAGTAGTATAGTAAGGGTCGCGGGTCAGCCCCAGCATTTT. This gives the protein CASSIVRVAGQPQHF.

The chain has TRBV19 and TRBJ2-5; 11 bases line up with TRBD1. The DNA end is more similar to TRBJ2-7, so the J call may be wrong. Germline CDR1 and CDR2: LNHDA and SQIVND (reference sequence). The CDR3 totals 17 residues. CDR3 sequence: CASSIRGQGASSYEQYF. Written as DNA, the CDR3 is TGTGCCAGTAGTATTCGTGGACAGGGGGCGAGCTCCTACGAGCAGTACTTC.

The genes are TRBV9 and TRBJ2-1; 8 nucleotides align to TRBD2. Germline V lookup: CDR1 SGDLS, CDR2 YYNGEE. This CDR3 region has 15 residues. Unmatched junction bases numbered 9, after V lost 2 bases and J lost 8 bases. CDR3 nucleotide sequence: TGTGCCAGCAGCGTGGCCGGGACTAGTTACTATGAGCAGTTCTTC. Protein: CASSVAGTSYYEQFF.

The V gene is TRBV6-6, the J gene TRBJ2-7; perhaps TRBD1 as D (6 bases). Per the germline V gene, CDR1 is MNHNY and CDR2 is SVGAGI (reference sequence). Trimming left V 0 bases short and J 0 bases short, with 12 bases between. The CDR3 has 16 residues. The CDR3: CASSYSKRGSSYEQYF. The CDR3 DNA reads TGTGCCAGCAGTTACTCGAAAAGGGGGTCCTCCTACGAGCAGTACTTC.

The rearrangement links TRBV6-6 to TRBJ2-1; 9 positions match TRBD2. The CDR3 contains 16 residues. The germline V gene encodes CDR1 MNHNY and CDR2 SVGAGI (reference sequence). V lost 0 bases to trimming and J lost 8 bases; unmatched junction nucleotides: 8. The CDR3 coding sequence is TGTGCCAGCAGTTACTCTAGCGGGAGTGGTGAGCATGAGCAGTTCTTC. This sequence encodes CASSYSSGSGEHEQFF.

This sequence joins TRBV27 and TRBJ1-6; tentatively, D is TRBD1 (5 bases). CDR1 is MNHEY, CDR2 SMNVEV, per germline (reference sequence). CDR3 length: 12 residues. Trimming removed 8 bases from V and 14 bases from J, with 16 bases in between. CDR3 nucleotides: TGTGCCAGCGCCAAAATGGGGGGGTCCCTCCACTTT. Its protein is CASAKMGGSLHF.

The chain couples TRBV5-1 to TRBJ2-3, with 10 nucleotides matching TRBD2. Germline lookup yields CDR1 SGHRS and CDR2 YFSETQ. V shed 5 bases and J 5 bases; nucleotides not matched to a gene: 11. The CDR3 covers 16 residues. CDR3 sequence (DNA): TGCGCCAGCAGGTTCTCTAGCGGGAGTCCTGTAGATACGCAGTATTTT. Amino acids: CASRFSSGSPVDTQYF.

The chain joins TRBV11-2 to TRBJ2-7; 8 bases align to TRBD1. There are 15 residues in the CDR3. V lost 3 bases and J lost 5; bases outside the gene matches: 9. Germline CDR1 and CDR2: SGHAT and FQNNGV. The CDR3 coding sequence is TGTGCCAGCAGCTTTTTTCTAGACAGGGGAAACGAGCAGTACTTC. Protein sequence: CASSFFLDRGNEQYF.

This clone was detected once. The chain links TRBV6-1 to TRBJ1-5; D possibly corresponds to TRBD1 (6 bases). This CDR3 region has 17 residues. Per the germline V gene, CDR1 is MNHNS and CDR2 is SASEGT. V was pared by 0 bases and J by 2 bases, with 14 bases between. The CDR3 DNA reads TGTGCCAGCAGTGAAGCGCGGGGGGCGAGGGGCAATCAGCCCCAGCATTTT. This gives the protein CASSEARGARGNQPQHF.

The chain recombines TRBV2 with TRBJ2-5, with 8 bases matching TRBD2. This CDR3 has 14 residues. Germline trimming cut 3 bases from V and 7 bases from J; bases unmatched to any gene: 7. Per the germline V gene, CDR1 is SNHLY and CDR2 is FYNNEI. The CDR3 here is CASSDGGALGTQYF. DNA of the CDR3: TGTGCCAGCAGTGACGGGGGGGCGTTGGGGACCCAGTACTTC.

This rearrangement joins TRBV5-3 to TRBJ1-1; TRBD1 aligns across 9 bases. TRBV5-3 is assigned to the ORF class and has an uncertain function. CDR3 size: 15 residues. Trimming at V came to 8 bases and at J to 5 bases, leaving 13 bases not matched to a gene. The CDR3 DNA reads as TGTGCCAGCCCGGCCAACGGACAGGGGCTTACTGAAGCTTTCTTT. The encoded protein is CASPANGQGLTEAFF.

The rearrangement joins TRBV5-1 to TRBJ2-5, with 10 bases identical to TRBD2. CDR1 is SGHRS, CDR2 YFSETQ, per germline. V was clipped by 2 bases and J by 3 bases; unmatched bases: 4. There are 15 residues in the CDR3. Written as DNA, the CDR3 is TGCGCCAGCAGCTTTGCTAGCGGGAGTAAAGAGACCCAGTACTTC. It yields the protein CASSFASGSKETQYF.

The chain links TRBV5-4 to TRBJ1-1; D is perhaps TRBD1 (5 bases). V was cut by 0 bases and J by 4 bases, with 10 bases left in between. This CDR3 spans 14 amino acids. The germline V gene encodes CDR1 SGHNT and CDR2 YYREEE (reference sequence). Here the CDR3 reads CASSLDRRVTEAFF. CDR3 DNA sequence: TGTGCCAGCAGCTTGGACAGGAGGGTCACTGAAGCTTTCTTT.

This chain connects TRBV19 to TRBJ1-5; TRBD1 agrees at 11 bases. The CDR3 is 16 amino acids. Germline CDR1 reads LNHDA; CDR2 reads SQIVND (reference sequence). With 6 bases clipped from V and 3 bases from J, the junction kept 7 bases outside the gene matches. CDR3 loop: CASRPGTGGLNQPQHF. The CDR3 DNA reads TGTGCCAGTAGGCCCGGGACAGGGGGACTCAATCAGCCCCAGCATTTT.

This clone was observed a few times. The V gene is TRBV7-9, the J gene TRBJ1-1; the D gene is possibly TRBD1 (5 bases). The V gene lost 1 base and the J gene lost 4 bases, with 13 bases spanning the gap. The CDR3 consists of 15 residues. Per the germline V gene, CDR1 is SEHNR and CDR2 is FQNEAQ (reference sequence). For the CDR3, the DNA is TGTGCCAGCAGCTTAGATGGGGGGGAACTCACTGAAGCTTTCTTT. This gives the protein CASSLDGGELTEAFF.

The rearrangement links TRBV7-9 to TRBJ2-6; 7 positions agree with TRBD1. V shed 3 bases and J 2 bases; nucleotides not matched to a gene: 1. The CDR3 loop spans 15 amino acids. Germline V lookup: CDR1 SEHNR, CDR2 FQNEAQ (reference sequence). The CDR3 loop is CASSLGTAGANVLTF. For the CDR3, the DNA is TGTGCCAGCAGCTTGGGGACAGCTGGGGCCAACGTCCTGACTTTC. The complete variable domain, with remaining parts taken from reference TRBV7-9 and TRBJ2-6, reads DTGVSQNPRHKITKRGQNVTFRCDPISEHNRLYWYRQTLGQGPEFLTYFQNEAQLEKSRLLSDRFSAERPKGSFSTLEIQRTEQGDSAMYLCASSLGTAGANVLTFGAGSRLTVL.

The rearrangement uses TRBV5-4 and TRBJ2-7; 7 positions agree with TRBD2. The CDR3 runs 15 residues. With 0 bases clipped from V and 5 bases from J, the junction kept 8 bases outside the gene matches. CDR1 is SGHNT and CDR2 is YYREEE in the germline V gene (reference sequence). The CDR3 DNA sequence: TGTGCCAGCAGCTTGGCCGGGGGAGGGCTTCACGAGCAGTACTTC. This gives the protein CASSLAGGGLHEQYF.

This rearrangement joins TRBV5-1 to TRBJ2-1; a possible D gene is TRBD1 (5 bases). Germline CDR1 SGHRS, CDR2 YFSETQ. The CDR3 extends over 15 amino acids. The ends were cut back, 5 bases at V and 9 bases at J, with 21 bases in the middle. The CDR3 DNA is TGCGCCAGCAGAGACGTCGCAGGGCCAAATGGTGAGCAGTTCTTC. This translates into CASRDVAGPNGEQFF.